This TCR beta chain emerged from a study of T-cell reconstitution after alpha-beta-depleted transplantation in children listed by TCRdb under 2016. Study-wide context: T-cell immune reconstitution after TCRalphabeta/CD19-depleted allogeneic hematopoietic cell transplantation in children was quantitatively tracked in the study by means of TCR repertoire profiling.

The germline V gene gives CDR1 as MNHNS and CDR2 as SASEGT. The cysteine opens and the phenylalanine closes a CDR3 of 14 amino acids. Only CDR3 DNA remains: 42 bases, in frame from the first base. V has 5 bases trimmed and J has 5 bases trimmed; junction bases matching no gene number 7. In its sample, this clonotype was seen a few times. Its antigen is currently not known. No base-level quality is on record; no much larger clone is a single base apart. The receptor library was made with PCR. The instrument given in TCRdb is Illumina HiSeq 2500. To normalize quantification of the TCRbeta repertoire, the TCR libraries were built with molecular barcoding that relied on unique molecular identifiers. TCRdb handled the public reads itself, with Q25 trimming in fastp and clone calling in MiXCR, and kept productive beta chains. Rows with one shared CDR3 protein collapse into an entry with the most common genes and DNA. This sample comprises about 500,000 distinct CDR3 sequences, about 30% of them detected only once. Less than 2.5% of the sample is in the top ten clones.

The specimen comprised PBMCs from the stem cell graft donor, sampled from the stem cell graft. The TCR was taken from a human donor who donated a stem cell graft to a child with aplastic anemia. This sequence uses TRBV6-1 and TRBJ2-3; TRBD1 fits 7 bases in the junction. Here is the DNA: TGTGCCAGCAGTCAACAGGGGATCGTAGATACGCAGTATTTT. Its protein product is CASSQQGIVDTQYF.